These 15 T cell receptor beta chains share one sample of origin, sequenced in a study of response to subunit inactivated influenza vaccine. Each CDR3 protein is one row after TCRdb ran MiXCR on the RT-PCR reads. The repertoire includes around 530,000 distinct CDR3 sequences, approximately 15% of them detected once, and about 3% sits in the top ten. Sequencing was performed on CD4+ T cells sorted from PBMCs, taken 23 to 25 months after vaccination. The source of these receptors is a man aged 50-75 years who received an inactivated influenza vaccine.

The genes are TRBV24-1 and TRBJ2-3, with 9 bases fitting TRBD1. Trimming removed 3 bases from V and 1 base from J; junction bases left unmatched: 4. Germline loops: CDR1 KGHDR, CDR2 SFDVKD. The CDR3 is made up of 16 amino acids. Here the CDR3 DNA reads TGTGCCACCAGTGATGCGAACAGGGGGCGCACAGATACGCAGTATTTT. Translated, it gives CATSDANRGRTDTQYF.

This clonotype was seen only a few times. The chain uses TRBV27 and TRBJ1-2, with 8 bases aligning to TRBD1. Trimming removed 6 bases from V and 0 bases from J; junction bases left unmatched: 3. CDR1 MNHEY and CDR2 SMNVEV come from the germline V gene (reference sequence). The CDR3 totals 14 residues. The CDR3 DNA reads as TGTGCCAGCAGACGGACAGGGTCTAACTATGGCTACACCTTC. This sequence encodes CASRRTGSNYGYTF.

The chain carries TRBV28 and TRBJ2-4; 10 nucleotides line up with TRBD1. The CDR3 covers 18 residues. V trimming: 6 bases; J trimming: 8 bases; junction bases outside the gene matches: 19. CDR1 and CDR2 from the germline V gene are MDHEN and SYDVKM. The CDR3 spells CASRGSGTGAFPGDIQYF. In nucleotides, the CDR3 is TGTGCCAGCAGGGGATCCGGGACAGGGGCATTTCCAGGGGACATTCAGTACTTC.

The chain recombines TRBV20-1 with TRBJ2-5; D remains ambiguous. From germline, CDR1 is DFQATT and CDR2 SNEGSKA (reference sequence). The CDR3 runs to 13 residues. CDR3 coding DNA: TGCAGCGTGGGCGCTCGAAACCAAGAGACCCAGTACTTC. This encodes CSVGARNQETQYF.

The chain couples TRBV20-1 to TRBJ1-1; D unclear. The germline V gene encodes CDR1 DFQATT and CDR2 SNEGSKA (reference sequence). The CDR3 loop spans 16 amino acids. Trimming shortened V by 0 bases and J by 1 base, and 15 bases separated the two germline ends. CDR3 coding DNA: TGCAGTGCTAGAGATCGAGGCAGGCAGGCGAACACTGAAGCTTTCTTT. It yields the protein CSARDRGRQANTEAFF.

This clonotype was detected ten times or more. Here the CDR3 reads CASSLMGQSNYEQYF. The CDR3 coding sequence is TGTGCCAGCAGTTTAATGGGACAGTCCAACTACGAGCAGTACTTC. The rearrangement uses TRBV12-3 or TRBV12-4 and TRBJ2-7; TRBD1 agrees at 7 bases. V dropped 2 bases and J dropped 3; count of bases not matched to a gene: 7. The CDR3 extends over 15 amino acids.

The rearrangement joins TRBV4-3 to TRBJ1-1, with TRBD1 matching 11 bases. V lost 4 bases and J lost 3; bases outside the gene matches: 7. The CDR3 sequence is 16 residues long. Germline loops: CDR1 LGHNA, CDR2 YSLEER. In nucleotides, the CDR3 is TGCGCCAGCAGCCTGGACAGGGGGCGGCTAGACACTGAAGCTTTCTTT. Translation: CASSLDRGRLDTEAFF.

The sample holds a few counts of this clonotype. The chain recombines TRBV7-9 with TRBJ1-5, with D hard to call. The ends were cut back, 2 bases at V and 1 base at J, with 9 bases in the middle. The CDR3 covers 15 residues. The germline CDR1 and CDR2 sequences are SEHNR and FQNEAQ (reference sequence). CDR3 in DNA: TGTGCCAGCAGCTTATCTCCGGACAGCAATCAGCCCCAGCATTTT. This encodes CASSLSPDSNQPQHF.

The rearrangement uses TRBV7-2 and TRBJ2-1; 12 bases agree with TRBD2. Per the germline V gene, CDR1 is SGHTA and CDR2 is FQGNSA. This CDR3 has 15 amino acids. V lost 5 bases, J lost 7 bases, and 6 bases stayed unmatched. The CDR3 DNA reads TGTGCCAGCAGCCTAGTGGGGACTAGCGGGAATGAGCAGTTCTTC. Protein sequence: CASSLVGTSGNEQFF.

The chain has TRBV4-3 and TRBJ1-1, with D maybe TRBD1 (6 bases). V was trimmed by 0 bases and J by 2 bases, leaving 13 bases between them. The CDR3 is 16 residues long. Germline V CDR1 and CDR2: LGHNA, YSLEER. Written as DNA, the CDR3 is TGCGCCAGCAGCCAAGATCGGGCCGGGGGCAACACTGAAGCTTTCTTT. This encodes CASSQDRAGGNTEAFF.

This chain connects TRBV6-5 to TRBJ2-7, with D perhaps being TRBD1 or TRBD2 (7 bases each). V lost 0 bases to trimming and J lost 7 bases, with 10 bases between them. Germline V gene lookup returns CDR1 MNHEY and CDR2 SVGAGI. The CDR3 is made up of 13 amino acids. The CDR3 DNA sequence: TGTGCCAGCAGTTACTCCAGGGGGGGAGAGCAGTACTTC. Translating it yields CASSYSRGGEQYF.

This clonotype has just a few counts. V and J are TRBV11-2 and TRBJ2-1; D gene ambiguous. The V gene's germline CDR1 is SGHAT and CDR2 FQNNGV. The CDR3 loop spans 15 amino acids. Trimming removed 5 bases from V and 0 bases from J, with 11 bases in between. Here the CDR3 DNA reads TGTGCCAGCAGCACCGACTCTAGCTCCTACAATGAGCAGTTCTTC. Protein sequence: CASSTDSSSYNEQFF.

This clonotype appeared a few times. Written as DNA, the CDR3 is TGTGCCAGCAGCCCCCTCCCGGGAAGGGGGCCGCCCCAAGCTTTCTTT. Amino acid sequence: CASSPLPGRGPPQAFF. The chain recombines TRBV7-2 with TRBJ1-1; 7 nucleotides line up with TRBD1. This CDR3 spans 16 amino acids. The V gene's germline CDR1 is SGHTA and CDR2 FQGNSA. V was clipped by 5 bases and J by 9 bases; unmatched bases: 18.

This clonotype showed up many times. V usage is TRBV11-1 and J usage is TRBJ1-5, with D tentatively TRBD1 (5 bases). Germline CDR1 SGHAT, CDR2 FQDESV (reference sequence). V gave up 5 bases and J gave up 4 bases, with 24 bases separating them. This CDR3 comprises 18 residues. In DNA, the CDR3 is TGTGCCAGCAGCCCAGGGACCGCGCTCGGGTCTAGGAATCAGCCCCAGCATTTT. As protein: CASSPGTALGSRNQPQHF.

The sample holds a few counts of this clonotype. The J gene is TRBJ2-7, the V gene TRBV5-6; 8 nucleotides match TRBD1. Losses at the gene ends were 4 bases for V and 2 bases for J; bases not matched to a gene: 8. Germline V lookup: CDR1 SGHDT, CDR2 YYEEEE. CDR3 length equals 15 residues. CDR3 in DNA: TGTGCCAGCAGCCGCCGGGACAGGTTTACCTACGAGCAGTACTTC. Amino acid sequence: CASSRRDRFTYEQYF.